What follows is one TCR beta chain and its context. Antigen specificity is unknown. This specimen belongs to a study of T cell responses to AZD1222 COVID-19 vaccine. The table came from immunoSEQ multiplex PCR; TCRdb's copy has only in-frame clones and leaves some out. This table holds roughly 78,000 clones, around four fifths found once. CDR1 and CDR2 (germline): SGDLS, YYNGEE. Trimming stripped 0 bases from V and 2 bases from J, with 9 bases between. The CDR3 runs to 14 residues. Regarding the study as a whole: The donor group comprised mostly white British people and more females; the analysis possibly underestimated clonal diversity. Reports indicate that nearly half of spike-specific TCRs are directed at unmutated variant regions. Just six people given AZD1222 tested seropositive at baseline.

The TCR was taken from an adult in good health. The genes are TRBV9 and TRBJ2-7; D is unclear. The starting material was peripheral blood, obtained on day 0 of AZD1222 vaccination. The CDR3, as DNA: TGTGCCAGCAGCGTAGGTGTAAAGACCTACGAGCAGTACTTC. This gives the protein CASSVGVKTYEQYF.